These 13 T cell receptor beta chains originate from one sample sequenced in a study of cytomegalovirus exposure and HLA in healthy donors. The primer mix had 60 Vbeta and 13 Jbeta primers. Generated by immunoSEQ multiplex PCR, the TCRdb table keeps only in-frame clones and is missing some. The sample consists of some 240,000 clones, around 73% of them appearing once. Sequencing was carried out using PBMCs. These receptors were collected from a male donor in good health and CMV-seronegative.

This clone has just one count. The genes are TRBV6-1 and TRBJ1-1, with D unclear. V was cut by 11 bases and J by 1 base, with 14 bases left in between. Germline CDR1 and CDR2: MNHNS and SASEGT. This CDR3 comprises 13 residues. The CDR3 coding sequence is TGTGCCTCATCCTCCACTAAGAACACTGAAGCTTTCTTT. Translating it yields CASSSTKNTEAFF.

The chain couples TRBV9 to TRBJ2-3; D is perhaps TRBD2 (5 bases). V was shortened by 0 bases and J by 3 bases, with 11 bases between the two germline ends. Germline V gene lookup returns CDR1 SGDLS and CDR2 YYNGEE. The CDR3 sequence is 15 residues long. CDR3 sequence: CASSVGGKSTDTQYF. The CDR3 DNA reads TGTGCCAGCAGCGTAGGAGGGAAATCGACAGATACGCAGTATTTT.

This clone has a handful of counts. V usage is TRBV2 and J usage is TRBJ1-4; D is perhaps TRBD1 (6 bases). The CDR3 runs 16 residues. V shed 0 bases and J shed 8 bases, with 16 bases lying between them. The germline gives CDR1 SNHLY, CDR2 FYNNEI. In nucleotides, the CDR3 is TGTGCCAGCAGTGAAGCGCTTGGGGGGGCGAGGGAAAAACTGTTTTTT. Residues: CASSEALGGAREKLFF.

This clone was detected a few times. This CDR3 reads CASSVGSGPYEQYF. CDR3 in DNA: TGTGCCAGCAGCGTAGGATCAGGGCCCTACGAGCAGTACTTC. J is TRBJ2-7 and V is TRBV9, with D maybe TRBD1 (5 bases). The CDR3 contains 14 residues. Trimming took off 0 bases at V and 2 bases at J, with 9 bases between the two ends. CDR1 is SGDLS and CDR2 is YYNGEE in the germline V gene.

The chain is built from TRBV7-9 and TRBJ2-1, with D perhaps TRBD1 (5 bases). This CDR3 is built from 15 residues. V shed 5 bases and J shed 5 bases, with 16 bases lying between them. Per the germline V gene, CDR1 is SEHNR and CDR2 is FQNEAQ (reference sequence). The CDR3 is CASSPQGSRHNEQFF. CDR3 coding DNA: TGTGCCAGCAGCCCCCAGGGATCTAGACACAATGAGCAGTTCTTC.

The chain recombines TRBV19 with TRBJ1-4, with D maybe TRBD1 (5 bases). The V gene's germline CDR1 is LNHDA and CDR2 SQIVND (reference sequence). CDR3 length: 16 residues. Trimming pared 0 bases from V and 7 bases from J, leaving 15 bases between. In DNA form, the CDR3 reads TGTGCCAGTAGTATAGATGGTCAGGGAAGAGGTGAAAAACTGTTTTTT. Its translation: CASSIDGQGRGEKLFF.

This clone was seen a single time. CDR3 protein: CASSYLGVGTDTQYF. The CDR3 nucleotides are TGTGCCAGCAGTTACTTGGGAGTAGGGACAGATACGCAGTATTTT. This sequence joins TRBV6-5 and TRBJ2-3; D might be TRBD2 (5 bases). The V and J ends lost 1 base and 3 bases respectively, with 11 bases between them. The germline gives CDR1 MNHEY, CDR2 SVGAGI. The CDR3 is made up of 15 amino acids.

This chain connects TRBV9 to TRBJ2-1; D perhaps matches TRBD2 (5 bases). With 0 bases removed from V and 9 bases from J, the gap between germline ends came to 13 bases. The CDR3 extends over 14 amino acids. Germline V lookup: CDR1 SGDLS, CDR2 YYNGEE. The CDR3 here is CASSVGNSDGEQFF. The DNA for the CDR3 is TGTGCCAGCAGCGTAGGCAATAGCGATGGTGAGCAGTTCTTC.

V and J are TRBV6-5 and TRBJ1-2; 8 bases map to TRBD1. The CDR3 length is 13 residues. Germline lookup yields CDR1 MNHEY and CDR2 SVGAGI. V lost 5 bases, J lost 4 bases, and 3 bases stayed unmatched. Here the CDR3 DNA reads TGTGCCAGCAGTGAAGACAGGGGCTATGGCTACACCTTC. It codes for CASSEDRGYGYTF.

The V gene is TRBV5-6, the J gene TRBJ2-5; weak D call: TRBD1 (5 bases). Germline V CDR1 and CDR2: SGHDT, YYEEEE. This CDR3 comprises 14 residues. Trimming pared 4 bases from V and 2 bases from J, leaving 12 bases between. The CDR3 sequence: CASSTPTVQETQYF. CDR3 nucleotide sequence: TGTGCCAGCAGCACCCCGACAGTGCAAGAGACCCAGTACTTC.

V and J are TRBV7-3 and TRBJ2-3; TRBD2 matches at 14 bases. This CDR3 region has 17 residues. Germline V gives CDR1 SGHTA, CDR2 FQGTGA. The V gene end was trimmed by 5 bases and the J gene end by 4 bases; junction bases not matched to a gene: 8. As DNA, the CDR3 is TGTGCCAGCAGCGGTACCGGGACTAGCGGGGGTGCAGATACGCAGTATTTT. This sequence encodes CASSGTGTSGGADTQYF.

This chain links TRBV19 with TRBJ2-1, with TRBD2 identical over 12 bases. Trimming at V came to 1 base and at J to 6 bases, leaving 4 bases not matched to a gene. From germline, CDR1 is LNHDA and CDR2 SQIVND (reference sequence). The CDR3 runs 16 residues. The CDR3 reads CASSIGASGRANEQFF. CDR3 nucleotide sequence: TGTGCCAGTAGTATAGGGGCTAGCGGGAGGGCCAATGAGCAGTTCTTC. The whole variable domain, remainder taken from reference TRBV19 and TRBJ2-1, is DGGITQSPKYLFRKEGQNVTLSCEQNLNHDAMYWYRQDPGQGLRLIYYSQIVNDFQKGDIAEGYSVSREKKESFPLTVTSAQKNPTAFYLCASSIGASGRANEQFFGPGTRLTVL.

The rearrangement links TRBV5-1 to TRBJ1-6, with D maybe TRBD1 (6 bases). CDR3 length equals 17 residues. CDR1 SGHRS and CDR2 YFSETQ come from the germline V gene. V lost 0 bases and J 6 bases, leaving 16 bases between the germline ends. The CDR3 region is CASSLAGNRAGNSPLHF. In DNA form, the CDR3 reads TGCGCCAGCAGCTTGGCAGGGAACAGGGCTGGTAATTCACCCCTCCACTTT.